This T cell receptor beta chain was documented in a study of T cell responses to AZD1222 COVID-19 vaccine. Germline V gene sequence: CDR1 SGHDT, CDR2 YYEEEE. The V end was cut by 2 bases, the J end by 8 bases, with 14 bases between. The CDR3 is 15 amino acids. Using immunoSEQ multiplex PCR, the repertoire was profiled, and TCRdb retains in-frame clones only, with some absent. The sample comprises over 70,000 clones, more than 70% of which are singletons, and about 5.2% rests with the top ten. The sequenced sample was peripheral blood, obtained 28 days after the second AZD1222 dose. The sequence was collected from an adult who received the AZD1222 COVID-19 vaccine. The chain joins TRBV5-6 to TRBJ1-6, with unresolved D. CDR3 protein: CASSFGNMLDSPLHF. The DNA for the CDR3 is TGTGCCAGCAGCTTCGGGAATATGTTGGATTCACCCCTCCACTTT.